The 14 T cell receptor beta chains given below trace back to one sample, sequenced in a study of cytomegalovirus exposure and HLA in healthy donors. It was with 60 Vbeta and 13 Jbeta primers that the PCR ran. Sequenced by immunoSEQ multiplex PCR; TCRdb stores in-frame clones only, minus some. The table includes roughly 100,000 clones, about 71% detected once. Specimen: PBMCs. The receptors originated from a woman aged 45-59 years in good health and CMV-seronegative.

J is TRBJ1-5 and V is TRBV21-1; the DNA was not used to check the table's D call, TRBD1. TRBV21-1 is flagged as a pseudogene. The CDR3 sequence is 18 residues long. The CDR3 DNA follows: TGTGCCAGCAGCAAGACCGGGACAGCTCCCAGGAACCATCAGCCCCAGCATTTT. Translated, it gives CASSKTGTAPRNHQPQHF.

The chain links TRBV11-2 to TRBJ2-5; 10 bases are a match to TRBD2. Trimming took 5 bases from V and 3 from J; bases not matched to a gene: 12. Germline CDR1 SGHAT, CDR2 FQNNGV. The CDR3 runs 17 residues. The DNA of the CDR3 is TGTGCCAGCAGCACCGGCGTAGCGGGAGGACGAGAAGAGACCCAGTACTTC. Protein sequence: CASSTGVAGGREETQYF.

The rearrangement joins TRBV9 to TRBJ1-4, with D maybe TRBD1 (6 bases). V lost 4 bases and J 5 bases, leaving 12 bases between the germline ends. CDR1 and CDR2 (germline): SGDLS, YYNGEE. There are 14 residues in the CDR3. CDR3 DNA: TGTGCCAGCAGCCCGACAGGTACAAATGAAAAACTGTTTTTT. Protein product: CASSPTGTNEKLFF.

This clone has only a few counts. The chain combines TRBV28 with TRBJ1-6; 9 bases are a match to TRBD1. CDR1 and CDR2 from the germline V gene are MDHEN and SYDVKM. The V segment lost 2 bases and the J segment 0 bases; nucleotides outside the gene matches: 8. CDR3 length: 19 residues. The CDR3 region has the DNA TGTGCCAGCAGTTTACCCCTTGACAGGGGGATCTCCTATAATTCACCCCTCCACTTT. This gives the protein CASSLPLDRGISYNSPLHF.

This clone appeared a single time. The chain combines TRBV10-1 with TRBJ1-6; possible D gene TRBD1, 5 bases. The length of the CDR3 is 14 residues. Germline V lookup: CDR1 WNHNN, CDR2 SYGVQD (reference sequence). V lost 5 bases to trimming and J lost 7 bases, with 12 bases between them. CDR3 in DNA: TGCGCCAGCAGTCCCCGGGACTCCAATTCACCCCTCCACTTT. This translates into CASSPRDSNSPLHF.

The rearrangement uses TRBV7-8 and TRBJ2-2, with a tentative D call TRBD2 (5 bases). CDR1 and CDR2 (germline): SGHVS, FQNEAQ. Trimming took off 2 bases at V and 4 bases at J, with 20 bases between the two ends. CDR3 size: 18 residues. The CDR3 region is CASSLSKGIRSGTGELFF. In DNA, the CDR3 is TGTGCCAGCAGCTTAAGTAAGGGTATACGGAGCGGCACCGGGGAGCTGTTTTTT.

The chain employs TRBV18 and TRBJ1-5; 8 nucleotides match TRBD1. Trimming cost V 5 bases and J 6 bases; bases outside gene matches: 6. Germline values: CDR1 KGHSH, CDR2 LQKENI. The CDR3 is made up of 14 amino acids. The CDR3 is CASSGGQVTQPQHF. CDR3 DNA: TGTGCCAGCTCAGGGGGACAGGTCACTCAGCCCCAGCATTTT.

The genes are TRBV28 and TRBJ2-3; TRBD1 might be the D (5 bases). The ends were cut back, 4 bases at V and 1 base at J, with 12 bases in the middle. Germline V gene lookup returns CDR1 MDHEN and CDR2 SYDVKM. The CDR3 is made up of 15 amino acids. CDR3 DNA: TGTGCCAGCAGTTCCGGTGGGGCAGGCACAGATACGCAGTATTTT. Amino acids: CASSSGGAGTDTQYF.

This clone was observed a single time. The DNA for the CDR3 is TGCAGTGTAGACGGGGGGTCCTACAATGAGCAGTTCTTC. It codes for CSVDGGSYNEQFF. This sequence joins TRBV29-1 and TRBJ2-1; 7 bases map to TRBD2. Per germline, CDR1 SQVTM and CDR2 ANQGSEA. There are 13 residues in the CDR3.

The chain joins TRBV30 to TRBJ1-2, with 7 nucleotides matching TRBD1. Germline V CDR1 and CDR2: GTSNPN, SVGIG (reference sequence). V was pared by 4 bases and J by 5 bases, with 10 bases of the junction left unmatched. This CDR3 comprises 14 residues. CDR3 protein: CAWIRDSRAYGYTF. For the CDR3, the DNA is TGTGCCTGGATAAGGGACAGCCGGGCGTATGGCTACACCTTC.

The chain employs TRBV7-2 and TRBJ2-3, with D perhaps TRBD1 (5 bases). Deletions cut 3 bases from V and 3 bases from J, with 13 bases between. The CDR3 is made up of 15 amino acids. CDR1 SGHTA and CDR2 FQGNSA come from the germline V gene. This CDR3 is CASSLVQGWTDTQYF. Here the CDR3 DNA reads TGTGCCAGCAGCTTGGTTCAGGGATGGACAGATACGCAGTATTTT.

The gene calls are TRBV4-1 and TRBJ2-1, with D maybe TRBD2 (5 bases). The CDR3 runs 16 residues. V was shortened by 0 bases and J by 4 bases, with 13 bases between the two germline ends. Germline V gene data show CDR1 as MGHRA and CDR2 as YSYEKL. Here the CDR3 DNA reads TGCGCCAGCAGCCAAGAACTAGTGCCCCGATACAATGAGCAGTTCTTC. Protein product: CASSQELVPRYNEQFF.

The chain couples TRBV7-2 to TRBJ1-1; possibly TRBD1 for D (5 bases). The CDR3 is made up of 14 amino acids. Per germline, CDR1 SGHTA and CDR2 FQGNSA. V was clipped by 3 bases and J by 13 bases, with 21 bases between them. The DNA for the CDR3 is TGTGCCAGCAGCTTGCTGCAGGGCGGGGGATTCGGTTTCTTT. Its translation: CASSLLQGGGFGFF.

Here the CDR3 DNA reads TGCGCCAGCAGCTTGGCCGGGAGCAGGCACAATGAGCAGTTCTTC. Translating gives CASSLAGSRHNEQFF. The chain carries TRBV5-1 and TRBJ2-1, with a tentative D call TRBD2 (6 bases). The CDR3 has 15 residues. CDR1 SGHRS and CDR2 YFSETQ come from the germline V gene. V shed 0 bases and J shed 5 bases, with 12 bases lying between them.